Following are 13 T cell receptor beta chains from one sample sequenced in a study of blood T cells in healthy people across ages. A sample-barcoded 5' primer and a J-beta primer mix were used in a second PCR of roughly 6 to 12 cycles. TCRdb reanalysed the 5' RACE reads using MiXCR and keeps one entry per CDR3 protein. The sample carries about 1.5 million distinct CDR3 sequences, around two fifths recorded once. What was sequenced was blood. These receptors all stem from a woman aged 18-29 years in good health.

The chain joins TRBV30 to TRBJ1-2; D ambiguous. Trimming cost V 4 bases and J 0 bases, with 9 bases left between them. The CDR3 is 13 amino acids. CDR1 is GTSNPN, CDR2 SVGIG, per germline (reference sequence). The CDR3: CAWTAQSNYGYTF. CDR3 coding DNA: TGTGCCTGGACGGCACAGTCTAACTATGGCTACACCTTC.

The chain couples TRBV7-9 to TRBJ1-1; 9 bases match TRBD1. J lost 3 bases, V lost 5 bases, and 7 bases had no gene match. The germline V gene encodes CDR1 SEHNR and CDR2 FQNEAQ (reference sequence). There are 15 residues in the CDR3. CDR3 DNA sequence: TGTGCCAGCAGCCAAACAGGGGGCAGGGACACTGAAGCTTTCTTT. This encodes CASSQTGGRDTEAFF.

This clonotype has more than one count but fewer than ten. The rearrangement joins TRBV4-1 to TRBJ2-6, with 11 nucleotides matching TRBD1. The V and J ends lost 0 bases and 0 bases, in that order; junction bases with no gene match: 4. CDR3 length: 19 amino acids. Per the germline V gene, CDR1 is MGHRA and CDR2 is YSYEKL. The CDR3 sequence is CASSQERGTGGSGANVLTF. CDR3 bases: TGCGCCAGCAGCCAAGAACGGGGGACAGGGGGCTCTGGGGCCAACGTCCTGACTTTC.

The gene calls are TRBV6-1 and TRBJ2-7; D unresolved. The DNA end lines up better with TRBJ2-4; the J call may be wrong. The V gene's germline CDR1 is MNHNS and CDR2 SASEGT. The length of the CDR3 is 14 residues. Here the CDR3 DNA reads TGTGCCAGCAGTGAAACGAGGGCCAAAAACATTCAGTACTTC. Translation: CASSETRAKNIQYF.

This clonotype was counted only a few times. V usage is TRBV20-1 and J usage is TRBJ1-2, with no clear D. The CDR3 is 12 amino acids. Trimming took off 0 bases at V and 4 bases at J, with 6 bases between the two ends. Germline V gene lookup returns CDR1 DFQATT and CDR2 SNEGSKA (reference sequence). The CDR3 DNA is TGCAGTGCTAGAGATCCGGGCTATGGCTACACCTTC. It yields the protein CSARDPGYGYTF.

This chain uses TRBV29-1 with TRBJ2-2; D could derive from TRBD1 or TRBD2 (6 bases each). The CDR3 runs 14 residues. V lost 4 bases and J lost 6, with 15 bases in between. Germline V CDR1 and CDR2: SQVTM, ANQGSEA. The CDR3 coding sequence is TGCAGCGTTGTAAAGGGGGGATACGCCGGGGAGCTGTTTTTT. It yields the protein CSVVKGGYAGELFF.

The genes are TRBV19 and TRBJ2-1; 7 bases are a match to TRBD1. Trimming took 5 bases from V and 6 from J; bases not matched to a gene: 13. The CDR3 runs 16 residues. CDR1 is LNHDA, CDR2 SQIVND, per germline (reference sequence). CDR3 in amino acids: CASSSNDRVVRNEQFF. CDR3 in DNA: TGTGCCAGTAGTTCCAACGACAGGGTGGTCCGCAATGAGCAGTTCTTC. Based on the CDR3 plus reference TRBV19 and TRBJ2-1, the full variable domain is DGGITQSPKYLFRKEGQNVTLSCEQNLNHDAMYWYRQDPGQGLRLIYYSQIVNDFQKGDIAEGYSVSREKKESFPLTVTSAQKNPTAFYLCASSSNDRVVRNEQFFGPGTRLTVL.

The rearrangement joins TRBV12-3 or TRBV12-4 to TRBJ1-1; 9 nucleotides agree with TRBD1. The CDR3 totals 18 residues. With V trimmed by 6 bases and J by 6 bases, 20 bases remained unmatched. The CDR3, as DNA: TGTGCCAGCAGGCGGGACAGGGTAATTTCTCGAGAGTTCGCTGAAGCTTTCTTT. Translating gives CASRRDRVISREFAEAFF.

The chain is built from TRBV29-1 and TRBJ1-2, with TRBD1 identical over 10 bases. This CDR3 is built from 16 residues. Germline CDR1 reads SQVTM; CDR2 reads ANQGSEA. Unmatched junction bases numbered 15, after V lost 3 bases and J lost 8 bases. The DNA of the CDR3 is TGCAGCGTTGATGTGGACAGGGGGGGGGTAAAAGGAGGCTACACCTTC. It is translated as CSVDVDRGGVKGGYTF.

Comments on this clonotype: A much bigger clone sits one base away, suggesting this may be a read error. The V call is TRBV4-2, the J call TRBJ1-1; D is uncertain. Trimming removed 8 bases from V and 4 bases from J, with 5 bases in between. This CDR3 is 10 amino acids long. CDR1 is LGHNA and CDR2 is YNFKEQ in the germline V gene. For the CDR3, the DNA is TGTGCCAGCGGGAGCACTGAAGCTTTCTTT. Its translation is CASGSTEAFF.

The chain joins TRBV7-2 to TRBJ2-7; no firm D call. With 1 base removed from V and 2 bases from J, the gap between germline ends came to 6 bases. CDR1 SGHTA and CDR2 FQGNSA come from the germline V gene. The CDR3 sequence is 13 residues long. The CDR3 sequence is CASSLVRTYEQYF. CDR3 in DNA: TGTGCCAGCAGCTTAGTAAGAACCTACGAGCAGTACTTC.

Only a few counts were recorded for this clonotype. The chain links TRBV20-1 to TRBJ2-1; possibly TRBD1 or TRBD2 for D (5 bases each). Germline CDR1 and CDR2: DFQATT and SNEGSKA (reference sequence). Trimming removed 7 bases at V and 4 bases at J, with 17 bases between. The CDR3 covers 14 residues. The CDR3 region is CSVSWGPGYNEQFF. The CDR3 bases are TGCAGTGTCTCTTGGGGCCCGGGGTACAATGAGCAGTTCTTC.

The count of this clonotype is one. The V call is TRBV27, the J call TRBJ1-1; D is undetermined. Per germline, CDR1 MNHEY and CDR2 SMNVEV (reference sequence). V lost 3 bases to trimming and J lost 1 base, with 9 bases between them. CDR3 length: 14 amino acids. The CDR3 loop is CASSFLGGNTEAFF. The CDR3 DNA reads as TGTGCCAGCAGTTTTCTCGGAGGGAACACTGAAGCTTTCTTT.